The 9 T cell receptor beta chains listed next were all sequenced from one sample in a study of monozygotic twins with inflammatory bowel disease. Reanalyzing the 5' RACE reads, TCRdb keeps one entry per CDR3 protein, without DNA. This table holds approximately 400,000 distinct CDR3 sequences. The sequencing input was blood. All receptors come from a human donor with ulcerative colitis or Crohn's disease, or a healthy co-twin of an affected twin (not recorded which).

The V call is TRBV27, the J call TRBJ1-1. The CDR3 is 13 residues long. CDR1 is MNHEY, CDR2 SMNVEV, per germline (reference sequence). CDR3 in amino acids: CASSFVVNTEAFF.

The rearrangement links TRBV9 to TRBJ2-2; the D call of TRBD2 rests on TCRdb alone, since no DNA is present to check it. This CDR3 is 13 amino acids long. Per the germline V gene, CDR1 is SGDLS and CDR2 is YYNGEE. The CDR3 sequence: CASSLTSPGELFF. The entire variable domain, with the rest obtained from reference TRBV9 and TRBJ2-2, is as follows: DSGVTQTPKHLITATGQRVTLRCSPRSGDLSVYWYQQSLDQGLQFLIQYYNGEERAKGNILERFSAQQFPDLHSELNLSSLELGDSALYFCASSLTSPGELFFGEGSRLTVL.

The chain carries TRBV7-2 and TRBJ1-4; the D call from TCRdb, TRBD1, cannot be confirmed without DNA. Germline values: CDR1 SGHTA, CDR2 FQGNSA. The CDR3 has 17 amino acids. CDR3: CASSLKPGARSNEKLFF.

The chain couples TRBV29-1 to TRBJ1-1; TCRdb picks TRBD1, but there is no DNA to check that call. There are 13 residues in the CDR3. Germline V lookup: CDR1 SQVTM, CDR2 ANQGSEA. Here the CDR3 reads CSVGWGANTEAFF.

The chain combines TRBV29-1 with TRBJ2-3; TCRdb proposes TRBD2, but this gene call is untestable without DNA. The CDR3 totals 14 residues. Germline CDR1 reads SQVTM; CDR2 reads ANQGSEA. CDR3 residues: CSVSRATLTDTQYF.

The chain has TRBV12-3 or TRBV12-4 and TRBJ1-1; without DNA, the TCRdb call of TRBD1 cannot be checked. The CDR3 is 15 amino acids. CDR3 in amino acids: CASSLNEGWNTEAFF.

The chain is built from TRBV9 and TRBJ1-6; TCRdb's D call, TRBD1, is unchecked because there is no DNA. Germline values: CDR1 SGDLS, CDR2 YYNGEE. The CDR3 runs 14 residues. This CDR3 reads CASSVSGADSPLHF.

The rearrangement links TRBV6-5 to TRBJ1-4; lacking DNA, the TRBD1 call made by TCRdb goes unchecked. Germline V gene data show CDR1 as MNHEY and CDR2 as SVGAGI. The CDR3 is made up of 16 amino acids. The CDR3 sequence is CASSYSTGQGYEKLFF.

The J gene is TRBJ2-1, the V gene TRBV27; TCRdb's D call, TRBD2, is unchecked because there is no DNA. Germline CDR1 MNHEY, CDR2 SMNVEV (reference sequence). The CDR3 spans 13 residues. Here the CDR3 reads CASSKRTPDEQFF.